This T cell receptor beta chain was recorded in a study of shared clonotypes between healthy human individuals. As for the study in general: CD4 naive and memory got three plates each, CD8 naive two, CD8 memory one. Findings and limits, study-wide: The study found lower generation probabilities in non-shared clonotypes than in those shared by all four donors. Richness estimates generally favored naive over memory subsets.

The assay was immunoSEQ multiplex PCR, and TCRdb's table has in-frame clones only and misses some. The sample lists roughly 2,500,000 clones, approximately 93% occurring once. The CD4+ fraction was divided into a CD45RA+ naive subset and a CD45RA-negative memory subset. Remarks on this clone: Its antigen is still unknown.

The receptor's source is a man between 18 and 35 years old in good health. Some clones in this sample may be carry-over from other donors' samples. Material for sequencing was naive CD4+ T cells from PBMCs. Subset given: CD45RA+ positively selected.

The CDR3 reads CASSYRRVPGPYGYTF. The CDR3 bases are TGTGCCAGCAGCTACCGTAGGGTGCCGGGACCCTATGGCTACACCTTC. The chain is built from TRBV11-2 and TRBJ1-2; the D gene is possibly TRBD1 (5 bases). The CDR3 runs 16 residues. Germline V gives CDR1 SGHAT, CDR2 FQNNGV. V was pared by 4 bases and J by 4 bases, with 19 bases between.